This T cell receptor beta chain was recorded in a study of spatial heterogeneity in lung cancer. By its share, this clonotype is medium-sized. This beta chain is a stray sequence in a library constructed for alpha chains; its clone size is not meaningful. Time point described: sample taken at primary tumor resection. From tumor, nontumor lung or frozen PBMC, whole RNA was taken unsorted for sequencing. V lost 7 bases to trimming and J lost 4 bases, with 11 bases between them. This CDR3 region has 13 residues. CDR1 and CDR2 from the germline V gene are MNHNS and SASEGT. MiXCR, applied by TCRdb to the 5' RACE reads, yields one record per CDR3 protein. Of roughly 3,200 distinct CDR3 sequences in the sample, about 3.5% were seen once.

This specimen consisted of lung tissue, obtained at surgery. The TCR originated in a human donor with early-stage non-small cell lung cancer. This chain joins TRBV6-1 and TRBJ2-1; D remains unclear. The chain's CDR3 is CASIGSNYNEQFF. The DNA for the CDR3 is TGTGCCAGCATAGGGTCCAATTACAATGAGCAGTTCTTC.